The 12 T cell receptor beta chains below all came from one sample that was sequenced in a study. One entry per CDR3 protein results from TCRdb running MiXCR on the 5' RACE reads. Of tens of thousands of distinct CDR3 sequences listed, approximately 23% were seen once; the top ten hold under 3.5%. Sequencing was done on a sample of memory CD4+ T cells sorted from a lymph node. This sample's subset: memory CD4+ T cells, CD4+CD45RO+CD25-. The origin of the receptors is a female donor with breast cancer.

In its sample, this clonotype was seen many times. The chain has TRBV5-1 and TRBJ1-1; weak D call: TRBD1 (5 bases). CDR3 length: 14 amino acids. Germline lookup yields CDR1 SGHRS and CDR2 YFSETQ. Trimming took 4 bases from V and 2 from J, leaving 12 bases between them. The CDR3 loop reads CASSANTGNTEAFF. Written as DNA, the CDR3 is TGCGCCAGCAGCGCGAATACAGGAAACACTGAAGCTTTCTTT.

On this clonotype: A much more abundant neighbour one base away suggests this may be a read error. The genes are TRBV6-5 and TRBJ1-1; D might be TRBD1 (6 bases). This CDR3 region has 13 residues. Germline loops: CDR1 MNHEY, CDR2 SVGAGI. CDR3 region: CASRPSPGVKACF. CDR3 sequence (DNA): TGTGCCAGCAGACCGAGCCCAGGGGTCAAAGCTTGCTTT.

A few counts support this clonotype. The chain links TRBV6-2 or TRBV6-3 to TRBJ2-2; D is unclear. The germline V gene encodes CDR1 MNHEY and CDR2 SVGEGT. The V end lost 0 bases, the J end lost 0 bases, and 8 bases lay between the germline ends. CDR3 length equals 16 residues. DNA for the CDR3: TGTGCCAGCAGTTACTCGTGGAGCACGAACACCGGGGAGCTGTTTTTT. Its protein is CASSYSWSTNTGELFF.

The CDR3 region is CASSPGLAGDQQYF. The CDR3 DNA is TGCGCCAGCAGCCCGGGACTAGCGGGAGACCAGCAGTACTTC. This chain connects TRBV5-1 to TRBJ2-7, with 14 bases fitting TRBD2. From germline, CDR1 is SGHRS and CDR2 YFSETQ. Trimming at V came to 4 bases and at J to 8 bases, leaving 5 bases not matched to a gene. The CDR3 is made up of 14 amino acids.

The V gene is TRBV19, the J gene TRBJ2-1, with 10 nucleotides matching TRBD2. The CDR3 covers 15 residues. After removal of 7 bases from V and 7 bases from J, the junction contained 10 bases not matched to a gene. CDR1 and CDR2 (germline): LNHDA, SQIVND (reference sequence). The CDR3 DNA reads TGTGCCAGTACCCGTATAGCGGGGGGTTCTAATGAGCAGTTCTTC. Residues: CASTRIAGGSNEQFF.

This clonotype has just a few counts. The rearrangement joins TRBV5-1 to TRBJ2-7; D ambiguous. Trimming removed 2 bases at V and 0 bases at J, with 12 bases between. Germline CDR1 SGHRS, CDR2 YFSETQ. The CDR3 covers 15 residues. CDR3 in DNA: TGCGCCAGCAGCTTCAGTAGTTCGGGCTCCTACGAGCAGTACTTC. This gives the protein CASSFSSSGSYEQYF.

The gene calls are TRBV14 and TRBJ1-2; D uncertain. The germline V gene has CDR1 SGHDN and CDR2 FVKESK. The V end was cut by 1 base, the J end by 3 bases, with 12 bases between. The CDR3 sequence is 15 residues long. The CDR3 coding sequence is TGTGCCAGCAGCCAAGCCAGTGCAAGGGACTATGGCTACACCTTC. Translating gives CASSQASARDYGYTF.

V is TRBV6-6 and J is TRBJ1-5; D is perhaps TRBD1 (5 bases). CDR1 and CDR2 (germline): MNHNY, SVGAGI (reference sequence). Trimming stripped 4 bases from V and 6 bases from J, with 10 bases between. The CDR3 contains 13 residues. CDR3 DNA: TGTGCCAGCAGTTCCTCCGGGACTCAGCCCCAGCATTTT. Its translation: CASSSSGTQPQHF.

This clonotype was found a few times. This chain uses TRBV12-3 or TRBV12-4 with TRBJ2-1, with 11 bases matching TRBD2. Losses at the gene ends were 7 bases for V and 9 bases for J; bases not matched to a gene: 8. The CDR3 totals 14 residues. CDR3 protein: CASKPGLADSEQFF. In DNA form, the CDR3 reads TGTGCCAGCAAACCGGGACTAGCGGACAGTGAGCAGTTCTTC.

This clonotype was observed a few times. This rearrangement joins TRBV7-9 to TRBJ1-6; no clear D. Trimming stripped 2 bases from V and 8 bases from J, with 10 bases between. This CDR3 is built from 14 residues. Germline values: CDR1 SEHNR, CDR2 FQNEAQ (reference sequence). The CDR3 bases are TGTGCCAGCAGCTTATCCCGGGATTATTCACCCCTCCACTTT. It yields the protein CASSLSRDYSPLHF.

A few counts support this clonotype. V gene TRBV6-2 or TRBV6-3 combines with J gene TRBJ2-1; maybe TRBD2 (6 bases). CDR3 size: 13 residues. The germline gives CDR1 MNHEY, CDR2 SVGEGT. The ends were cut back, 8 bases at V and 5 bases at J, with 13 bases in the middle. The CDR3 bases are TGTGCCAGCCTCAGCGGGTCGAACAATGAGCAGTTCTTC. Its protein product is CASLSGSNNEQFF.

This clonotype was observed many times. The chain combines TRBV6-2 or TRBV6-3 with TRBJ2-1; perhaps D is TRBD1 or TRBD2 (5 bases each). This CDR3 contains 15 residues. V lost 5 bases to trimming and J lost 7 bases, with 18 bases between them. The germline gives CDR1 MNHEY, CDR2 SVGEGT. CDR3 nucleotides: TGTGCCAGCAGTCCTCGGGACGGAACTCAAAATGAGCAGTTCTTC. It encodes CASSPRDGTQNEQFF.